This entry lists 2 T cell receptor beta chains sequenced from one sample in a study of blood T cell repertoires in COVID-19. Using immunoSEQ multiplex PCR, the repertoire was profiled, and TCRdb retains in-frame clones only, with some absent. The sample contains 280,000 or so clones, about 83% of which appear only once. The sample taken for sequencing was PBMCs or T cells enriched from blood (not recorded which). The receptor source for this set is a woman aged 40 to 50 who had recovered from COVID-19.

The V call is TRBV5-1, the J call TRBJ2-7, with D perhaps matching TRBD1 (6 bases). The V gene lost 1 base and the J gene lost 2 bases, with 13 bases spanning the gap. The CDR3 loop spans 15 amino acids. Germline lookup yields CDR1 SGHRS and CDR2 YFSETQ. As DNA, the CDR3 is TGCGCCAGCAGCTTGACACAGGGTCGAGCCTACGAGCAGTACTTC. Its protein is CASSLTQGRAYEQYF.

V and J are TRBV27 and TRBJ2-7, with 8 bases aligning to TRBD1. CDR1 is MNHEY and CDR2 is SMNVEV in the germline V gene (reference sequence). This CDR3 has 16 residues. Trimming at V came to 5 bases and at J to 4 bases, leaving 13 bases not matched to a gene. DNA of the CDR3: TGTGCCAGCAGTGGATCACGGACAGGGTTAGGTTACGAGCAGTACTTC. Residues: CASSGSRTGLGYEQYF.